This T cell receptor (beta chain) was recorded in a study of T cell changes during pregnancy in multiple sclerosis. The assay was immunoSEQ multiplex PCR, and TCRdb's table has in-frame clones only and misses some. The sample holds tens of thousands of clones, about 91% seen once. This CDR3 is 16 amino acids long. The V gene end was trimmed by 5 bases and the J gene end by 8 bases; junction bases not matched to a gene: 12. From germline, CDR1 is SEHNR and CDR2 FQNEAQ (reference sequence). The chain carries TRBV7-9 and TRBJ1-4; TRBD1 matches at 9 bases. The sequenced sample was CD8+ T cells from peripheral blood mononuclear cells, obtained after pregnancy. The TCR originated in a female donor with multiple sclerosis, enrolled in a pregnancy study. This CDR3 is CASSPPPGQGEEKLFF. CDR3 DNA sequence: TGTGCCAGCAGCCCCCCCCCGGGACAGGGAGAAGAAAAACTGTTTTTT.